This T cell receptor (beta chain) was obtained from a study of T cells in Graves' hyperthyroidism and ophthalmopathy. Uncontrolled infections, other autoimmune diseases, pregnancy or lactation led to exclusion of patients. Amplification yielded TCR beta CDR3 regions, with RNA transcripts as the source. Researchers ran a first-round RT-PCR on the TCR CDR3 using the HTBI primer set. One entry per CDR3 protein, called by TCRdb with MiXCR from the multiplex PCR reads. The sample lists roughly 360,000 distinct CDR3 sequences; about 14% were seen once. Losses at the gene ends were 4 bases for V and 0 bases for J; bases not matched to a gene: 6. The CDR3 contains 17 residues. Germline V gene data show CDR1 as SGHRS and CDR2 as YFSETQ.

The origin of this receptor is a man aged 25-45 years with Graves' hyperthyroidism that later progressed to Graves' ophthalmopathy. This chain connects TRBV5-1 to TRBJ1-6, with 8 bases lining up with TRBD1. The sequenced material came from blood. For the CDR3, the DNA is TGCGCCAGCAGCCCCGGGACAGGCAGCTCCTATAATTCACCCCTCCACTTT. Its protein product is CASSPGTGSSYNSPLHF. Filled out from reference TRBV5-1 and TRBJ1-6, the complete variable domain reads KAGVTQTPRYLIKTRGQQVTLSCSPISGHRSVSWYQQTPGQGLQFLFEYFSETQRNKGNFPGRFSGRQFSNSRSEMNVSTLELGDSALYLCASSPGTGSSYNSPLHFGNGTRLTVT.